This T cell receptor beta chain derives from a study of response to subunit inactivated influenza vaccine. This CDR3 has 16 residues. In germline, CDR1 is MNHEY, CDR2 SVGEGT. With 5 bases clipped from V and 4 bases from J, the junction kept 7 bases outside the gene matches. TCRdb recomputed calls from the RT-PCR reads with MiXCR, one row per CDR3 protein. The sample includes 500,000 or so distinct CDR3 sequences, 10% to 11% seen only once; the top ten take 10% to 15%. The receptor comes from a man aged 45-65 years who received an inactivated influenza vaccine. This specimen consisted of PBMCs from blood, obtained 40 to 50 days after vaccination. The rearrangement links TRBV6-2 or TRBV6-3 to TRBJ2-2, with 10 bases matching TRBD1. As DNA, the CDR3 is TGTGCCAGCAGTCCAGGTGGGACAGGGGTCACCGGGGAGCTGTTTTTT. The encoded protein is CASSPGGTGVTGELFF.